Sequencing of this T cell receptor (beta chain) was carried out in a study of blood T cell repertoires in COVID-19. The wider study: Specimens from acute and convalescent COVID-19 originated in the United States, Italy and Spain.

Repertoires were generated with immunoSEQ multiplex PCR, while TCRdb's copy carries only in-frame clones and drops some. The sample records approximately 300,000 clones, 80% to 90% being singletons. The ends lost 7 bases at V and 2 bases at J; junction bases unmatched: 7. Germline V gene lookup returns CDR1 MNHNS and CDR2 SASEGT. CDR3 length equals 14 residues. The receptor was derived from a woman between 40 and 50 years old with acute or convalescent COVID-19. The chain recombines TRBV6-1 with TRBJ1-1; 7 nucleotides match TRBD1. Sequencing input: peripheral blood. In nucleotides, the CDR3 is TGTGCCAGCACGAACAGGGGACGAAACACTGAAGCTTTCTTT. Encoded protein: CASTNRGRNTEAFF.